This T cell receptor beta chain was captured by sequencing in a study of blood T cell repertoires in COVID-19. Study background: The United States, Italy and Spain were the sources of the acute and convalescent COVID-19 samples. T cells, B-cell-depleted T cells, or PBMCs supplied cDNA or gDNA.

Methods used by the authors: By means of reference gene primer amplification, nucleated cell counts were estimated. Method: immunoSEQ multiplex PCR; TCRdb's copy keeps in-frame clones and lacks some. Clone size and the V and J calls come from that table; the DNA yielded D and trimming. The sample shows around 140,000 clones, about 87% of them seen only once. The sample was peripheral blood. This clonotype was obtained from a woman aged 50 to 60 with acute or convalescent COVID-19.

The CDR3 is CASSSGEGNTIYF. CDR3 nucleotide sequence: TGCGCCAGCAGCTCGGGTGAGGGAAACACCATATATTTT. This sequence joins TRBV5-1 and TRBJ1-3; D ambiguous. Trimming removed 3 bases at V and 4 bases at J, with 8 bases between. CDR1 is SGHRS and CDR2 is YFSETQ in the germline V gene. There are 13 residues in the CDR3.